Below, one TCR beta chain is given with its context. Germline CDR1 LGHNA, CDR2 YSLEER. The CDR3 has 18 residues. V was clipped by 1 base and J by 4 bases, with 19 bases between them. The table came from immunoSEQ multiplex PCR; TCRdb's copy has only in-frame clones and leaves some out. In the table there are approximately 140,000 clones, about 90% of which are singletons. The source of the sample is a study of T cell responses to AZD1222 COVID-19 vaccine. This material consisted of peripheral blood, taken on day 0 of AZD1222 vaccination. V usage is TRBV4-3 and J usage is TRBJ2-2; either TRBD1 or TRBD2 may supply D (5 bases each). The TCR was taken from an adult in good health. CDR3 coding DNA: TGCGCCAGCAGCCAAGGACAGCCTCGGACTGAATTCACCGGGGAGCTGTTTTTT. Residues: CASSQGQPRTEFTGELFF.